The clone carrying this TCR beta chain was detected once. Study processing details: Nucleated cell counts were estimated from reference gene primer amplification. TCRdb's copy holds only in-frame clones and misses some; the assay was immunoSEQ multiplex PCR. That table supplies the V and J calls and clone size; D and trimming were determined from the DNA. Seen here are 250,000 or so clones, just under 90% observed once, and the top ten hold about 2.5%. This sample was taken from a study of blood T cell repertoires in COVID-19. Background on the study: Some COVID-19 samples were acute and others convalescent; all came from the United States, Italy and Spain. PBMCs, B-cell-depleted T cells, or T cells were the source of the cDNA or gDNA that made up the material.

Trimming took off 7 bases at V and 1 base at J, with 23 bases between the two ends. CDR3 size: 18 residues. Germline CDR1 and CDR2: MNHEY and SVGEGT. Patients from Seattle were sampled longitudinally, starting during active infection. This TCR was sampled from a young man with COVID-19, enrolled during active disease. Sequenced: peripheral blood. J is TRBJ2-1 and V is TRBV6-2 or TRBV6-3; weak D call: TRBD2 (5 bases). CDR3 bases: TGTGCCAGCACCCCCGCTTTATTACGAGGGCAGTCCTACAATGAGCAGTTCTTC. It is translated as CASTPALLRGQSYNEQFF.